This record concerns one T cell receptor (beta chain) sequence. Its antigen remains undetermined. No quality values exist for individual bases; no much larger clone is one base distant. The cohort consisted of approximately 690 healthy bone marrow donors. All cohort members were sampled while nominally healthy, although unrecorded immune exposures were likely present. The donor tested CMV seronegative and was one of the 352 seronegative cohort members. A peripheral blood sample was collected from each donor, and TCR beta sequencing was performed on peripheral blood mononuclear cells. Genomic DNA extraction from the blood cell samples was performed with the Qiagen DNeasy Blood Extraction Kit. CDR1 and CDR2 (SGHVS, FQNEAQ) derive from the germline V gene. The CDR3 contains 14 residues, cysteine and phenylalanine counted. The kept DNA is CDR3 alone, 42 bases in frame from the first base. V and J lose 1 base and 2 bases, and a span of 8 bases separates them.

The data are from a study of cytomegalovirus exposure and HLA in healthy donors (dated by TCRdb to 2015 to 2018). Context from the whole study: According to an earlier analysis of several hundred of the donors, about 179 million T cells yielded 95 million to 140 million unique TCR beta sequences and approximately 300 Gb of sequence data. Roughly 300 gigabases of sequencing data and around 90 million unique TCR sequences made up an early release that covered some 640 HLA-typed donors. Of the 398 genotyped donors, roughly 85% fell in the genetic ancestry cluster associated with self-reported Caucasian donors. The study was designed to test whether signatures of past pathogen exposure could be identified by cataloging public T cell receptors. The T cell repertoires of under 750 subjects were profiled by immunosequencing and related to cytomegalovirus serostatus. Along with the roughly 670-subject first cohort, a separate validation cohort of more than 90 different subjects was used. To predict cytomegalovirus infection status, the study brought together high-throughput TCR immunosequencing, statistical association of individual TCRs with disease status, and machine learning. In a later analysis, previously published TCR beta repertoires from 550 to 750 donors were re-analyzed and high-resolution HLA genotyping was added so that TCR occurrence patterns could be studied. Rather than using new phenotypic data, the later analysis identified candidate immune exposures from TCR beta sequences and from how often those sequences occurred across donors. An earlier analysis of approximately 500 of the donors applied high-throughput TCR beta sequencing to assess whether each TCR beta V gene segment acted as functional or pseudogenic. Donor age, sex, ethnicity and CMV serostatus were compiled together with the repertoire data. A later genetic analysis took genome-wide SNP genotypes for about three fifths of the roughly 670 donors and used that subset as a discovery cohort. Every discovery cohort repertoire had been produced on one sequencing platform. Both class I and class II loci were covered by HLA typing, at four-digit resolution. The number of typed donors differed by locus: about 620-640 for A, B, C, DRB1 and DQB1; some 540 for DQA1; around 610 for DPA1; and some 450 for DPB1. Because of strong linkage in the cohort, roughly five DR-DQ haplotypes were treated as single units for association and clustering. Among about 400 genotyped donors of the cohort, an average of approximately 240,000 unique TCR beta nucleotide sequences was sequenced per donor, of which approximately 18% were non-productive. Results and caveats for the whole study, not just this receptor: In a later analysis, HLA-associated TCR beta chains showed more clonal expansion and lower generation probabilities than non-associated chains that were equally common. It was suggested by the authors that the approach could potentially be generalized to other disease states and immunological phenotypes. In a later analysis, 16,951 TCR beta sequences were associated with specific HLA alleles at a false discovery rate of 0.05. A later analysis found that TCR association rates varied across HLA loci, with DRB1 alleles showing the most associated TCRs and HLA-C alleles the fewest. In a later analysis, most CMV-associated TCR beta chains were found to appear HLA-restricted, with HLA associations seemingly driven largely by CMV exposure. An association between a missense DCLRE1C variant and V-gene and J-gene trimming of TCR beta chains was found in a later genetic analysis and replicated in an independent cohort. Strong co-occurrence of HLA alleles, especially DR and DQ, made assigning TCR associations to individual alleles difficult. A further reported finding was that TCR beta sequences accurately predicted the HLA-A and HLA-B alleles for most subjects in the first cohort. Several of the top co-occurrence clusters appeared to be linked to parvovirus B19, influenza, CMV and Epstein-Barr virus, according to a later analysis. Most TCR sequences were observed very rarely across donors, whereas some public TCRs were present in many individuals. The 87-base-pair reads could not distinguish some IMGT-functional V segments, including TRBV6-2 and TRBV6-3, so those segments were excluded. Because HLA typing was missing for some donors at each locus, association tests included only the typed subset. In the study, around 160 TCR beta chains were listed as associated with cytomegalovirus. In a later genetic analysis, fewer N-insertions in productive TCRs were reported among donors in an Asian-associated ancestry cluster than the roughly 700-donor mean. In both the original and validation cohorts, the classifier was reported to diagnose cytomegalovirus status with high specificity and sensitivity. In vitro tests confirmed that a few of the cytomegalovirus-associated TCR beta chains recognize cytomegalovirus antigens. Presence/absence analyses assumed roughly uniform sequencing depth across donors, an assumption that may not hold. Linkage disequilibrium might explain the correlated functional status among segregating V segments, but an unknown experimental factor could not be ruled out. The sequencing pipeline was judged likely to have produced a cluster of highly shared sequence variants as a technical artifact. Broadly in line with IMGT annotations, most TCR beta V segments showed up in productive rearrangements about 87% or about 30% of the time in an earlier analysis of about 500 of the donors. The earlier analysis of fewer than 750 of the donors excluded some 15 rarely observed V segments, including chromosome 9 orphons, because counts were too low. This cohort had only TCR beta chains sequenced, and the lack of alpha or paired-chain data limited which features could be detected. The only immune exposure information available for the cohort was CMV serostatus.

Library preparation employed the immunoSEQ multiplex PCR assay. A mixture of 60 forward primers for TCR Vbeta segments and 13 reverse primers for TCR Jbeta segments was used in the multiplex PCR. The CDR3 region of rearranged TCR beta genes was amplified from genomic DNA by a multiplex PCR assay. The amplified TCR beta libraries were sequenced on the Illumina HiSeq System as 87-base-pair reads. The study's own analysis went as follows. A later analysis counted about 76 million unique TCR beta chains across the 666 repertoires, and around 9.9 million of these chains were shared by at least two donors. Raw reads were error-corrected and collapsed into unique sequences by a nearest-neighbor algorithm in which closely related sequences were merged to remove PCR and sequencing errors. CDR3 sequences were aligned to IMGT reference sequences to assign V, D and J gene segments. For a sequence to be retained, at least a six-nucleotide match to both a V gene segment and a J gene segment was required. Rearrangements were called productive when the CDR3 lacked stop codons and stayed in frame with V and J; all others were non-productive. Following IMGT convention, CDR3 was defined as the stretch from the second conserved V-encoded cysteine to the conserved J-encoded phenylalanine. Sequences without an unambiguous match to a single V gene segment were excluded from the earlier analysis of over 500 of the donors. An earlier analysis of 500 to 700 of the donors classified V segments as functional when productive rearrangements were above 56.7% and as segregating when the standard deviation between donors was above 5%. A statistical classification framework was developed to diagnose cytomegalovirus status using the catalog of TCR beta chain sequences. In a later analysis, V and J genes were assigned by comparing TCR nucleotide sequences against IMGT/GENE-DB human TR gene sequences. In a later analysis, CDR3 sequences and most-parsimonious VDJ recombination scenarios were assigned using the TCRdist pipeline. A later analysis defined each TCR beta chain by its CDR3 amino acid sequence plus V-gene family, and excluded reads lacking a unique V-gene family. To address suspected cross-contamination and a sequencing artifact, a later analysis removed roughly 640 highly shared, low-generation-probability nucleotide sequences. For each public chain, a later analysis derived a clonal expansion index from normalized ranks of inferred template counts within each repertoire. A later analysis computed generation probabilities with a VDJ recombination model fitted to out-of-frame rearrangements, and checked the results against IGoR. A later analysis scored TCR-TCR, TCR-HLA and TCR-CMV co-occurrence with hypergeometric tests, applying a repertoire-size bias correction to TCR pairs. False discovery rates were estimated in a later analysis by permuting HLA or CMV assignments 20 times. In a later analysis, co-occurring TCRs were grouped with DBSCAN, and TCRdist sequence similarity was added when clustering was performed within HLA-allele-positive subsets. Repertoires with fewer than 30,000 or more than 120,000 public chains, plus five repertoires with anomalous nucleotide sharing, were excluded from co-occurrence clustering. TCRdb carries this immuneACCESS record with in-frame sequences only. Its versions omit some clonotypes, under half of them owing to an unresolved V gene in the studies checked, with the rest unexplained. V and J calls and clone size are those listed in that table; D and trimming were worked out from the DNA. The sample includes under 200,000 clones, with almost 85% observed a single time. About 2.5% of the sample is taken by the ten largest.

Specimen: PBMCs. This sequence uses TRBV7-8 and TRBJ2-5, with the D gene too uncertain to name. The sequence was collected from a woman between 45 and 60 years old in good health and CMV-seronegative. In nucleotide form, the sequence is TGTGCCAGCAGCTTAGTAGCCATACAAGAGACCCAGTACTTC. It translates to CASSLVAIQETQYF. With the rest looked up from the reference TRBV7-8 and TRBJ2-5 genes rather than sequenced, the full variable domain is GAGVSQSPRYKVAKRGQDVALRCDPISGHVSLFWYQQALGQGPEFLTYFQNEAQLDKSGLPSDRFFAERPEGSVSTLKIQRTQQEDSAVYLCASSLVAIQETQYFGPGTRLLVL.